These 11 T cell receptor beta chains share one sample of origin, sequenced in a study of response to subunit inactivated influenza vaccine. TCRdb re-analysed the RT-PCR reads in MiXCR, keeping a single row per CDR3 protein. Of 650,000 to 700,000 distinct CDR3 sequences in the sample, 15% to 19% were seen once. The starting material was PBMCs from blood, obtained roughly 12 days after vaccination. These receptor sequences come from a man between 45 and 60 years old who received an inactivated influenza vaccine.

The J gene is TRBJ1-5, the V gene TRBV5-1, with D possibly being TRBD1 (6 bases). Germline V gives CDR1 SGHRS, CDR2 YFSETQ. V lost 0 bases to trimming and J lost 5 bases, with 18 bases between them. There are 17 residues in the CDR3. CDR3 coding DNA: TGCGCCAGCAGCTTGGGGCGGGGGCGCGCCTTGGATCAGCCCCAGCATTTT. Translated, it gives CASSLGRGRALDQPQHF.

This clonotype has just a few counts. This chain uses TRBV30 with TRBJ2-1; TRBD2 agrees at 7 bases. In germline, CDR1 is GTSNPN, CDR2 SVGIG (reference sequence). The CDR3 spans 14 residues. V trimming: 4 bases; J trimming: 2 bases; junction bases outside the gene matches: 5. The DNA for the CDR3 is TGTGCCTGGACCCCCCGGGGGGCCTACAATGAGCAGTTCTTC. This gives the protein CAWTPRGAYNEQFF.

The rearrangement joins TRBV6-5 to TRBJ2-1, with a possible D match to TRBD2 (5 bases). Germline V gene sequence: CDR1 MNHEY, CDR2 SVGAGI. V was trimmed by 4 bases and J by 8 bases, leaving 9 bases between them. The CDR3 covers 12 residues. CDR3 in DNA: TGTGCCAGCAGTTCTAGCAGCCATGAGCAGTTCTTC. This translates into CASSSSSHEQFF.

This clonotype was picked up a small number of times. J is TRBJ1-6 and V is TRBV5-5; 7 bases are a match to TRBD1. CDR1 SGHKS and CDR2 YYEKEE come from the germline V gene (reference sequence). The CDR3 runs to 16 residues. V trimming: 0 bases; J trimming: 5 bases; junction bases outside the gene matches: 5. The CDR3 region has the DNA TGTGCCAGCAGCTTGGGGTCAGGGGGGGATAATTCACCCCTCCACTTT. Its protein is CASSLGSGGDNSPLHF.

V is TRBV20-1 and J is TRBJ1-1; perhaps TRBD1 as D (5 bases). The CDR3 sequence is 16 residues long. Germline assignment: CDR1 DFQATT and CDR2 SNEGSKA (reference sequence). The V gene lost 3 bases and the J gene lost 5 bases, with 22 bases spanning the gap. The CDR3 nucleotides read TGCAGTGCTAGCCTGAATGGGGGGGTCGCGAGGACTGAAGCTTTCTTT. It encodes CSASLNGGVARTEAFF.

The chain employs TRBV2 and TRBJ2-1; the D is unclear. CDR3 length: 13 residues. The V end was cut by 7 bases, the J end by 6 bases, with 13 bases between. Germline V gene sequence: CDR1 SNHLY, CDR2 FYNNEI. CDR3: CASIVGPSNEQFF. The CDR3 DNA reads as TGTGCCAGCATTGTAGGCCCCTCCAATGAGCAGTTCTTC. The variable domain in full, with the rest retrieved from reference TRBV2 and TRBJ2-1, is EPEVTQTPSHQVTQMGQEVILRCVPISNHLYFYWYRQILGQKVEFLVSFYNNEISEKSEIFDDQFSVERPDGSNFTLKIRSTKLEDSAMYFCASIVGPSNEQFFGPGTRLTVL.

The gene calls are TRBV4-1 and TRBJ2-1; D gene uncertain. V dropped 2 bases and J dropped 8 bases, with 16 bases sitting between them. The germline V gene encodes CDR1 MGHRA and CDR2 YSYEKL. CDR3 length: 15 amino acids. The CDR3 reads CASSQIGRGSYEQFF. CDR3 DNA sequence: TGCGCCAGCAGCCAAATCGGACGTGGTTCGTATGAGCAGTTCTTC.

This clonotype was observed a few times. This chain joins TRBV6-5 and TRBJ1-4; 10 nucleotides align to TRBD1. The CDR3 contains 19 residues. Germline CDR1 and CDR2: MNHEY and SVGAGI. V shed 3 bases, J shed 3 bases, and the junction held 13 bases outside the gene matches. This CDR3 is CASSYHTGTGAPANEKLFF. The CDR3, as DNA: TGTGCCAGCAGTTATCATACCGGGACAGGGGCCCCGGCTAATGAAAAACTGTTTTTT.

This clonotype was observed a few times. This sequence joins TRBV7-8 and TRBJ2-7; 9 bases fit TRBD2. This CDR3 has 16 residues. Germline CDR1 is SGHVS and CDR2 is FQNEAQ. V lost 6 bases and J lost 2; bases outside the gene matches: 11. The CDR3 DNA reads TGTGCCAGCAGGCCCCCTCGGCGGGAGGGCCCCTACGAGCAGTACTTC. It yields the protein CASRPPRREGPYEQYF. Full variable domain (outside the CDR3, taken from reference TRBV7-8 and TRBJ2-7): GAGVSQSPRYKVAKRGQDVALRCDPISGHVSLFWYQQALGQGPEFLTYFQNEAQLDKSGLPSDRFFAERPEGSVSTLKIQRTQQEDSAVYLCASRPPRREGPYEQYFGPGTRLTVT.

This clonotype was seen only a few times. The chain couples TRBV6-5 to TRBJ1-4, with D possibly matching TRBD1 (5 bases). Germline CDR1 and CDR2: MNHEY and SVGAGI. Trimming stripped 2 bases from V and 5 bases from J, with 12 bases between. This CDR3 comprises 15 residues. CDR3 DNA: TGTGCCAGCAGTTACGGGGGAGCTGGGAATGAAAAACTGTTTTTT. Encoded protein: CASSYGGAGNEKLFF.

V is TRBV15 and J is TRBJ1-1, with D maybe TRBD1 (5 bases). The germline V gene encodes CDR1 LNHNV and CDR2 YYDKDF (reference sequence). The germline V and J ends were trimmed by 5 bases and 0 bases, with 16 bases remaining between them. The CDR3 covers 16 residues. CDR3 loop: CATSPRGADMNTEAFF. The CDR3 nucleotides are TGTGCCACCAGCCCCCGTGGGGCAGACATGAACACTGAAGCTTTCTTT.